These 5 T cell receptor beta chains were sequenced from one sample in a study of post-analysis software for immune sequencing data. Study conclusions and caveats: Patients used about five TRBV segments, including TRBV5-6, TRBV5-1 and TRBV20-1, more often than controls.

No antigens are known for them. Unique molecular identifiers featured in each of the TCR beta cDNA libraries. TCRdb analysed the PCR reads with MiXCR anew, one entry per CDR3 protein. This sample has about 800,000 distinct CDR3 sequences, with 30% found just once. Sequenced: blood. The receptors were gathered from a girl aged 5-17 years with multiple sclerosis.

The rearrangement uses TRBV20-1 and TRBJ1-2, with unresolved D. CDR3 length: 13 residues. The V end lost 4 bases, the J end lost 8 bases, and 17 bases lay between the germline ends. Looked up from germline, CDR1 is DFQATT and CDR2 is SNEGSKA (reference sequence). For the CDR3, the DNA is TGCAGTGCTACGACCCCTACGAACTCCGGCTACACCTTC. Its protein is CSATTPTNSGYTF.

This chain joins TRBV7-6 and TRBJ2-7; D not resolved. In germline, CDR1 is SGHVS, CDR2 FNYEAQ. The CDR3 is 13 residues long. V was trimmed by 1 base and J by 1 base, leaving 5 bases between them. Written as DNA, the CDR3 is TGTGCCAGCAGCTTAGAACTTTCCTACGAGCAGTACTTC. Protein sequence: CASSLELSYEQYF.

This clonotype was seen repeatedly, ten times or more. DNA for the CDR3: TGTGCCAGCAGTTTACGGACTAGCAAGAATTACGAGCAGTACTTC. Translated: CASSLRTSKNYEQYF. The chain links TRBV27 to TRBJ2-7, with 8 bases identical to TRBD2. The germline V gene encodes CDR1 MNHEY and CDR2 SMNVEV (reference sequence). Trimming removed 2 bases from V and 4 bases from J; junction bases left unmatched: 7. The CDR3 runs 15 residues.

The CDR3 region has the DNA TGTGCCAGCAGTCCAGGGGGGCGGCCGCAGTTCTTC. It specifies CASSPGGRPQFF. The chain links TRBV6-2 or TRBV6-3 to TRBJ2-1; D is perhaps TRBD1 (7 bases). This CDR3 contains 12 residues. V lost 5 bases and J 12 bases, leaving 14 bases between the germline ends. Germline V gene data show CDR1 as MNHEY and CDR2 as SVGEGT.

The chain joins TRBV19 to TRBJ2-1; TRBD2 agrees at 7 bases. CDR1 is LNHDA and CDR2 is SQIVND in the germline V gene (reference sequence). Unmatched junction bases numbered 5, after V lost 3 bases and J lost 3 bases. The CDR3 is 15 amino acids. The CDR3 sequence: CASSIGGGNYNEQFF. In nucleotides, the CDR3 is TGTGCCAGTAGTATTGGGGGGGGTAACTACAATGAGCAGTTCTTC. The full variable domain, in which reference TRBV19 and TRBJ2-1 provide the parts outside the CDR3, is DGGITQSPKYLFRKEGQNVTLSCEQNLNHDAMYWYRQDPGQGLRLIYYSQIVNDFQKGDIAEGYSVSREKKESFPLTVTSAQKNPTAFYLCASSIGGGNYNEQFFGPGTRLTVL.